The next 26 T cell receptor beta chains were all read from a single sample in a study of blood T cell repertoires in COVID-19. Only in-frame clones appear in the TCRdb table, and some are missing; sequencing was by immunoSEQ multiplex PCR. The sample consists of about 110,000 clones, less than 75% of them appearing once. The sequenced sample consisted of peripheral blood. These receptors all come from a woman in her thirties or forties with acute or convalescent COVID-19.

The rearrangement joins TRBV28 to TRBJ2-7; 9 positions agree with TRBD2. V was pared by 5 bases and J by 7 bases, with 12 bases of the junction left unmatched. CDR1 and CDR2 (germline): MDHEN, SYDVKM. CDR3 length equals 15 residues. The DNA of the CDR3 is TGTGCCAGCAGTCCCTGGGGCGGGGGGGCAGAAGAGCAGTACTTC. Amino acids: CASSPWGGGAEEQYF.

This rearrangement joins TRBV23-1 to TRBJ1-6; D ambiguous. TRBV23-1 is an open reading frame whose function is uncertain. Trimming pared 0 bases from V and 4 bases from J, leaving 13 bases between. The CDR3 loop spans 17 amino acids. The CDR3 DNA sequence: TGCGCCAGCAGTCAATCGTGGAGGGCTCTTTATAATTCACCCCTCCACTTT. This gives the protein CASSQSWRALYNSPLHF.

This chain uses TRBV28 with TRBJ2-1, with D perhaps matching TRBD1 (6 bases). Trimming took off 2 bases at V and 3 bases at J, with 8 bases between the two ends. The CDR3 length is 14 residues. CDR1 and CDR2 from the germline V gene are MDHEN and SYDVKM. In nucleotides, the CDR3 is TGTGCCAGCAGTTTAACGGGACACTACAATGAGCAGTTCTTC. As protein: CASSLTGHYNEQFF.

The sample holds a few counts of this clone. The chain combines TRBV28 with TRBJ2-1; 9 positions agree with TRBD1. The germline V gene has CDR1 MDHEN and CDR2 SYDVKM. CDR3 length: 16 residues. Unmatched junction bases numbered 9, after V lost 5 bases and J lost 4 bases. The CDR3 sequence: CASSPPPGQGYNEQFF. In DNA form, the CDR3 reads TGTGCCAGCAGTCCCCCCCCGGGACAGGGATACAATGAGCAGTTCTTC.

The rearrangement uses TRBV6-5 and TRBJ2-1, with 7 bases aligning to TRBD2. There are 12 residues in the CDR3. Germline V lookup: CDR1 MNHEY, CDR2 SVGAGI. The V segment lost 6 bases and the J segment 9 bases; nucleotides outside the gene matches: 5. The CDR3 DNA sequence: TGTGCCAGCAGGTTGCGGGGGAGTGAGCAGTTCTTC. Translated, it gives CASRLRGSEQFF.

The CDR3 region is CASSLEGHSNQPQHF. Written as DNA, the CDR3 is TGTGCCAGCAGCTTAGAGGGACACAGCAATCAGCCCCAGCATTTT. The chain couples TRBV11-3 to TRBJ1-5; maybe TRBD1 (6 bases). The CDR3 sequence is 15 residues long. The V end was cut by 0 bases, the J end by 1 base, with 7 bases between. Germline CDR1 and CDR2: SGHNT and YENEEA.

The V call is TRBV30, the J call TRBJ1-1, with 7 bases lining up with TRBD1. The V segment lost 2 bases and the J segment 4 bases; nucleotides outside the gene matches: 13. CDR3 length: 16 amino acids. Germline loops: CDR1 GTSNPN, CDR2 SVGIG (reference sequence). The DNA of the CDR3 is TGTGCCTGGAGTAGATCGATTGGACAGGCCCTCACTGAAGCTTTCTTT. Translated, it gives CAWSRSIGQALTEAFF.

This chain uses TRBV5-1 with TRBJ2-2, with 10 nucleotides matching TRBD2. V was clipped by 5 bases and J by 2 bases; unmatched bases: 3. Germline-derived CDR1 and CDR2 are SGHRS and YFSETQ. This CDR3 spans 15 amino acids. CDR3 DNA sequence: TGCGCCAGCAGATGGACTAGCGGCAACACCGGGGAGCTGTTTTTT. Translated, it gives CASRWTSGNTGELFF.

The chain has TRBV4-1 and TRBJ1-5; 7 bases align to TRBD1. Looked up from germline, CDR1 is MGHRA and CDR2 is YSYEKL. The CDR3 sequence is 17 residues long. V gave up 3 bases and J gave up 0 bases; unmatched junction bases: 8. The CDR3, as DNA: TGCGCCAGCAGCCAGACAACAGGGGACCTTAGCAATCAGCCCCAGCATTTT. This codes for CASSQTTGDLSNQPQHF.

This clone was observed a single time. The gene calls are TRBV7-2 and TRBJ2-6; D perhaps matches TRBD2 (6 bases). Per the germline V gene, CDR1 is SGHTA and CDR2 is FQGNSA. Trimming removed 5 bases at V and 2 bases at J, with 13 bases between. This CDR3 comprises 16 residues. The CDR3 loop reads CASSLPRGAGANVLTF. The CDR3 DNA reads as TGTGCCAGCAGCCTTCCGCGGGGTGCTGGGGCCAACGTCCTGACTTTC. Looking up the rest from reference TRBV7-2 and TRBJ2-6 gives the full variable domain: GAGVSQSPSNKVTEKGKDVELRCDPISGHTALYWYRQSLGQGLEFLIYFQGNSAPDKSGLPSDRFSAERTGGSVSTLTIQRTQQEDSAVYLCASSLPRGAGANVLTFGAGSRLTVL.

By frequency in the sample, this clone is medium-sized. The chain recombines TRBV9 with TRBJ1-2; TRBD1 agrees at 8 bases. With V trimmed by 4 bases and J by 4 bases, 6 bases remained unmatched. CDR3 length equals 14 residues. Germline V gene sequence: CDR1 SGDLS, CDR2 YYNGEE. Written as DNA, the CDR3 is TGTGCCAGCAGCTCCGGACAGGGCTCCTATGGCTACACCTTC. Translating it yields CASSSGQGSYGYTF.

The J gene is TRBJ2-2, the V gene TRBV29-1; a weak D match, TRBD1 (5 bases). This CDR3 is 11 amino acids long. Germline V gene sequence: CDR1 SQVTM, CDR2 ANQGSEA. Trimming stripped 8 bases from V and 7 bases from J, with 11 bases between. The CDR3 DNA reads as TGCAGCTCCCGTCAGGGCGGGGAGCTGTTTTTT. Translating it yields CSSRQGGELFF.

This chain links TRBV10-1 with TRBJ2-7, with TRBD2 matching over 7 bases. The CDR3 has 12 residues. The germline V gene has CDR1 WNHNN and CDR2 SYGVQD (reference sequence). V gave up 11 bases and J gave up 3 bases; unmatched junction bases: 7. The DNA of the CDR3 is TGCGCCCGCCTGGGGGGGGACTACGAGCAGTACTTC. It yields the protein CARLGGDYEQYF.

The chain links TRBV28 to TRBJ2-3, with 10 bases matching TRBD2. The CDR3 is 17 amino acids. V lost 5 bases, J lost 6 bases, and 14 bases stayed unmatched. Germline CDR1 MDHEN, CDR2 SYDVKM. The CDR3 DNA sequence: TGTGCCAGCAGTCCCCAGGCTAGCGGGGGTGAAAAGGATACGCAGTATTTT. It yields the protein CASSPQASGGEKDTQYF.

The chain links TRBV7-3 to TRBJ2-6; D call uncertain. The CDR3 has 17 residues. CDR1 is SGHTA and CDR2 is FQGTGA in the germline V gene. V lost 1 base, J lost 0 bases, and 10 bases lay in between. The chain's CDR3 is CASSLNPGASGANVLTF. The CDR3 DNA is TGTGCCAGCAGCTTAAATCCAGGCGCCTCTGGGGCCAACGTCCTGACTTTC.

The gene calls are TRBV11-1 and TRBJ2-5, with TRBD2 identical over 9 bases. V shed 2 bases, J shed 1 base, and the junction held 2 bases outside the gene matches. This CDR3 spans 15 amino acids. Germline CDR1 and CDR2: SGHAT and FQDESV (reference sequence). The CDR3 loop reads CASSLLAGLQETQYF. The CDR3, as DNA: TGTGCCAGCAGCTTACTAGCGGGGCTCCAAGAGACCCAGTACTTC.

This clone was detected many times. This chain links TRBV27 with TRBJ1-1, with 12 bases identical to TRBD1. CDR1 and CDR2 from the germline V gene are MNHEY and SMNVEV (reference sequence). The CDR3 extends over 14 amino acids. Trimming at V came to 7 bases and at J to 1 base, leaving 1 base not matched to a gene. The CDR3 DNA reads as TGTGCCAGCAAGGGACAGGGGGCGAACACTGAAGCTTTCTTT. Translation: CASKGQGANTEAFF.

This clone was recorded a few times. The chain recombines TRBV7-3 with TRBJ2-2; tentative D call: TRBD1 (6 bases). The CDR3 runs to 13 residues. The germline gives CDR1 SGHTA, CDR2 FQGTGA. The V end lost 1 base, the J end lost 6 bases, and 6 bases lay between the germline ends. CDR3 coding DNA: TGTGCCAGCAGCTTAAAGGGGGCCGGGGAGCTGTTTTTT. It encodes CASSLKGAGELFF.

V is TRBV5-1 and J is TRBJ2-2; 7 bases agree with TRBD2. Losses at the gene ends were 0 bases for V and 4 bases for J; bases not matched to a gene: 9. There are 17 residues in the CDR3. Looked up from germline, CDR1 is SGHRS and CDR2 is YFSETQ. The CDR3 protein is CASSLDYAGLSTGELFF. DNA for the CDR3: TGCGCCAGCAGCTTGGACTATGCGGGACTAAGCACCGGGGAGCTGTTTTTT.

This clone has only a few counts. The CDR3 region is CASTTLVGGFNEQFF. The CDR3 DNA follows: TGTGCCAGCACAACTTTAGTGGGGGGGTTCAATGAGCAGTTCTTC. The rearrangement links TRBV6-5 to TRBJ2-1; 7 nucleotides match TRBD2. Germline CDR1 and CDR2: MNHEY and SVGAGI. Germline trimming cut 7 bases from V and 6 bases from J; bases unmatched to any gene: 12. The CDR3 has 15 amino acids.

This chain joins TRBV5-8 and TRBJ2-1; 9 nucleotides agree with TRBD1. Germline V gene sequence: CDR1 SGHTS, CDR2 YDEGEE. The CDR3 spans 13 residues. V lost 2 bases, J lost 7 bases, and 1 base stayed unmatched. CDR3 protein: CASSFGTGNEQFF. The CDR3 bases are TGTGCCAGCAGCTTCGGGACAGGGAATGAGCAGTTCTTC.

This chain connects TRBV5-1 to TRBJ2-3; TRBD1 aligns across 9 bases. The germline CDR1 and CDR2 sequences are SGHRS and YFSETQ. With 4 bases clipped from V and 5 bases from J, the junction kept 2 bases outside the gene matches. CDR3 length: 13 residues. CDR3 DNA sequence: TGCGCCAGCAGCGGGACAGGGAGAGATACGCAGTATTTT. As protein: CASSGTGRDTQYF.

The V call is TRBV12-2, the J call TRBJ2-7; TRBD2 is the table's D call and was not checked against the DNA. TRBV12-2 has pseudogene status. The CDR3 extends over 16 amino acids. CDR3 DNA: TGTGCAAGTCGCTTAGCAACCGGGGGTCCCCCTTACGAGCAGTACTTC. This sequence encodes CASRLATGGPPYEQYF.

The gene calls are TRBV7-9 and TRBJ1-4, with 8 bases lining up with TRBD1. The junction had 6 bases not matched to a gene; V was cut back by 4 bases and J by 5 bases. The length of the CDR3 is 15 residues. In germline, CDR1 is SEHNR, CDR2 FQNEAQ (reference sequence). The CDR3 here is CASSSRTGTNEKLFF. Here the CDR3 DNA reads TGTGCCAGCAGCTCAAGGACAGGGACGAATGAAAAACTGTTTTTT.

The V call is TRBV10-2, the J call TRBJ1-6; 7 nucleotides line up with TRBD1. Germline-derived CDR1 and CDR2 are WSHSY and SAAADI. The CDR3 spans 14 residues. Trimming at V came to 2 bases and at J to 6 bases, leaving 1 base not matched to a gene. The CDR3 sequence: CASSEDRVNSPLHF. As DNA, the CDR3 is TGCGCCAGCAGTGAGGACAGGGTTAATTCACCCCTCCACTTT.

The genes are TRBV3-1 (or the pseudogene TRBV3-2) and TRBJ2-1, with no clear D. CDR3 length equals 13 residues. CDR1 is LGHDT, CDR2 YNNKEL, per germline (reference sequence). The germline V and J ends were trimmed by 1 base and 8 bases, with 9 bases remaining between them. The CDR3 DNA reads TGTGCCAGCAGCCAAGGAGGCGCATATGAGCAGTTCTTC. It codes for CASSQGGAYEQFF.